The clone carrying this TCR beta chain appeared many times. Its cognate antigen is unknown. These data are taken from a study of T cell repertoires in cytomegalovirus infection. Looking at the study overall: Public signatures in TCR beta pointed to CMV infection and matching HLA type.

Study results and limitations: Of the TCR beta families, the public ones yielded a cumulative frequency that identified carriers of CMV plus the relevant HLA. HLA-C-restricted, CMV-specific TCR beta clonotypes were dominant ex vivo.

Losses at the gene ends were 2 bases for V and 0 bases for J; bases not matched to a gene: 9. The CDR3 length is 17 residues. Germline V gene data show CDR1 as SGHTA and CDR2 as FQGNSA. Using its own MiXCR run on the reads, TCRdb lists one record per CDR3 protein. The data contain around 290,000 distinct CDR3 sequences, around 25% of them seen just once; the ten biggest clones take up about 15%. This chain links TRBV7-2 with TRBJ2-7; 8 nucleotides match TRBD1. The TCR was taken from a human donor in good health (CMV status not recorded). Some clones in this sample may be carry-over from other donors' samples. Sequenced input: PBMCs. The CDR3 nucleotides are TGTGCCAGCAGCTTATCCAGGGGGCTTGTGAACTCCTACGAGCAGTACTTC. Protein product: CASSLSRGLVNSYEQYF.